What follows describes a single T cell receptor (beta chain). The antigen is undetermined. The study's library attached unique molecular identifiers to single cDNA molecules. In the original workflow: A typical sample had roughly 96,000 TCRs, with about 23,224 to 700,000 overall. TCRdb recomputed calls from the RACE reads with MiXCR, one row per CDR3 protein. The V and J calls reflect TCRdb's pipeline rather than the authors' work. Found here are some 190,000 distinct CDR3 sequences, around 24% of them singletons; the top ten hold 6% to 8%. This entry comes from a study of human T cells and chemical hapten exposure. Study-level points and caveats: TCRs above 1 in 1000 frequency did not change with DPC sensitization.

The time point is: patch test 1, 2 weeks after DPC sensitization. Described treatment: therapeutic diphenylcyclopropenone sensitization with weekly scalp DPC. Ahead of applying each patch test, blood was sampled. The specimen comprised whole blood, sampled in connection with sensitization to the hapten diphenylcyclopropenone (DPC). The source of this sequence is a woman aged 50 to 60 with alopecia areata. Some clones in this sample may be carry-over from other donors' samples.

This chain's CDR3 is CASSSYRDLNTEAFF. The CDR3 nucleotides read TGTGCCAGCAGCTCATACAGGGACCTTAACACTGAAGCTTTCTTT. The J gene is TRBJ1-1, the V gene TRBV13, with D possibly matching TRBD1 (6 bases). Germline CDR1 PRHDT, CDR2 FYEKMQ (reference sequence). V was trimmed by 4 bases and J by 2 bases, leaving 14 bases between them. The length of the CDR3 is 15 residues.